This T cell receptor (beta chain) is from a study of graft-versus-host responses after intestinal transplantation. The study's findings and limits: GvH clonotypes were identified within recipient marrow, with a subset emerging first in ileum or blood.

Of note for this clone: Antigen unknown.

Sequencing used immunoSEQ multiplex PCR; TCRdb keeps in-frame clones, though not all of them. Of approximately 90,000 clones in the sample, 92% were seen once. V gave up 7 bases and J gave up 10 bases; unmatched junction bases: 7. This CDR3 has 13 residues. The germline gives CDR1 LNHDA, CDR2 SQIVND (reference sequence). The sequences come from unstimulated CD8+ T cells sorted from spleen or lymph node cells, collected before transplant. The TCR comes from a human donor who was the organ donor for an intestinal transplant. The chain links TRBV19 to TRBJ1-4, with TRBD1 identical over 9 bases. Here the CDR3 reads CASTPGQGGKLFF. The CDR3 DNA follows: TGTGCCAGTACTCCGGGACAGGGAGGAAAACTGTTTTTT. The full variable domain, rest sourced from reference TRBV19 and TRBJ1-4, is DGGITQSPKYLFRKEGQNVTLSCEQNLNHDAMYWYRQDPGQGLRLIYYSQIVNDFQKGDIAEGYSVSREKKESFPLTVTSAQKNPTAFYLCASTPGQGGKLFFGSGTQLSVL.